What follows are 3 T cell receptor beta chains derived from one specimen sequenced in a study of shared clonotypes between healthy human individuals. Profiling relied on immunoSEQ multiplex PCR, and the TCRdb table lists in-frame clones only, not all of them. The data contain under 1,100,000 clones, roughly 70% of them singletons. The sequenced material came from memory CD4+ T cells sorted from blood. This sample's subset: CD45RA-negative fraction. These receptors were collected from a man between 18 and 35 years old in good health.

The chain combines TRBV7-2 with TRBJ1-1, with a tentative D call TRBD1 (5 bases). This CDR3 region has 15 residues. Germline V gene sequence: CDR1 SGHTA, CDR2 FQGNSA. Trimming took 0 bases from V and 0 from J, leaving 8 bases between them. CDR3 residues: CASSLAPGMNTEAFF. As DNA, the CDR3 is TGTGCCAGCAGCTTAGCCCCAGGGATGAACACTGAAGCTTTCTTT.

CDR3 in amino acids: CSVLVRETQYF. CDR3 DNA: TGCAGCGTTTTGGTTCGGGAGACCCAGTACTTC. The chain combines TRBV29-1 with TRBJ2-5; D is unresolved. Trimming stripped 5 bases from V and 5 bases from J, with 9 bases between. The germline CDR1 and CDR2 sequences are SQVTM and ANQGSEA. CDR3 length: 11 amino acids.

The gene calls are TRBV9 and TRBJ2-5; D unresolved. CDR3 length: 13 amino acids. Germline-derived CDR1 and CDR2 are SGDLS and YYNGEE. V lost 4 bases, J lost 5 bases, and 12 bases lay in between. CDR3 loop: CASSSGLEETQYF. CDR3 coding DNA: TGTGCCAGCAGCTCGGGTCTAGAGGAGACCCAGTACTTC. Together with reference TRBV9 and TRBJ2-5, the CDR3 gives the full variable domain: DSGVTQTPKHLITATGQRVTLRCSPRSGDLSVYWYQQSLDQGLQFLIQYYNGEERAKGNILERFSAQQFPDLHSELNLSSLELGDSALYFCASSSGLEETQYFGPGTRLLVL.